This T cell receptor (beta chain) was retrieved from a study of CD8 T cells in ankylosing spondylitis. General study results and limits: One TCR beta motif, made up of under ten highly homologous variants, appeared characteristic of ankylosing spondylitis blood.

V dropped 6 bases and J dropped 8 bases, with 13 bases sitting between them. The germline gives CDR1 SQVTM, CDR2 ANQGSEA. There are 11 residues in the CDR3. Quantitative 5'-RACE with molecular barcodes generated TCR beta libraries. TCRdb reanalysed the 5' RACE reads using MiXCR and keeps one entry per CDR3 protein. Of 55,000 or so distinct CDR3 sequences detected, approximately 7.4% appear once; the ten largest clones hold around 8.7%. This clonotype was seen repeatedly, ten times or more. Its antigen is not identified. The V and J genes are TRBV29-1 and TRBJ1-2, with TRBD1 as a possible D gene (6 bases). The material sequenced was blood, either unsorted or a sorted T cell fraction (not recorded which). This clonotype was sampled from a female donor with ankylosing spondylitis or in good health (not recorded which). The CDR3 coding sequence is TGCAGCGTCTGGGACAAGTTCGGCTACACCTTC. It codes for CSVWDKFGYTF. The variable domain in full, completed from reference TRBV29-1 and TRBJ1-2, reads SAVISQKPSRDICQRGTSLTIQCQVDSQVTMMFWYRQQPGQSLTLIATANQGSEATYESGFVIDKFPISRPNLTFSTLTVSNMSPEDSSIYLCSVWDKFGYTFGSGTRLTVV.